This TCR beta chain originates from a study of control samples from healthy donors and cancer patients. Here immunoSEQ multiplex PCR was the method, and the copy in TCRdb shows in-frame clones only, minus some. The sample has 150,000 to 200,000 clones, around nine tenths seen once. With 4 bases removed from V and 5 bases from J, the gap between germline ends came to 8 bases. The CDR3 covers 13 residues. Germline V gene lookup returns CDR1 MNHEY and CDR2 SMNVEV (reference sequence). The sequence was obtained from a man under 40 in good health. Sequenced sample: blood. J is TRBJ2-2 and V is TRBV27; D remains ambiguous. CDR3 DNA sequence: TGTGCCAGCAGTTCTTGGTTGACCGGGGAGCTGTTTTTT. As protein: CASSSWLTGELFF.